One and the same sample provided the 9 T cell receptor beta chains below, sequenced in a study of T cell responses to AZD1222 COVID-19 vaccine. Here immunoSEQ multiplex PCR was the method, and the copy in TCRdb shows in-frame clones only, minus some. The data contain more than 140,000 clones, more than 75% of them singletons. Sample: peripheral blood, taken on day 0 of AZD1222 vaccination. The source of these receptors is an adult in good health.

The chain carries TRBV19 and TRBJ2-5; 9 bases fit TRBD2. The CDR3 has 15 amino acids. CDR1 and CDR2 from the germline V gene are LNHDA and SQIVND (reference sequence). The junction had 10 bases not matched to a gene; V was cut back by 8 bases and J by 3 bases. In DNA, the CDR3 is TGTGCCAGTTCTGAGACTAGCGGTAGAAAAGAGACCCAGTACTTC. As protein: CASSETSGRKETQYF.

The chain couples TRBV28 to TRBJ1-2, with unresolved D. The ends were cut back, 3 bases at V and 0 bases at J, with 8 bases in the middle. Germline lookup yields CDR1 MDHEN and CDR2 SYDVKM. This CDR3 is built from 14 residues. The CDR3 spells CASSLSVPNYGYTF. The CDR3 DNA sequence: TGTGCCAGCAGTTTGTCGGTTCCTAACTATGGCTACACCTTC.

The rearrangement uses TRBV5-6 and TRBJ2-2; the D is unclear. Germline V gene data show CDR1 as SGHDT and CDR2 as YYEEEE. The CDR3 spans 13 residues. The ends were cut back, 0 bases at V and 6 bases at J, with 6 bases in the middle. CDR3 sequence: CASSLGSPGELFF. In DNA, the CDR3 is TGTGCCAGCAGCTTGGGTTCCCCCGGGGAGCTGTTTTTT.

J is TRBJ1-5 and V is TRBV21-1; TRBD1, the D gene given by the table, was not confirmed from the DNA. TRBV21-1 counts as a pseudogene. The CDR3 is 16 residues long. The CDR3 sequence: CASSNEGQGIYQPQHF. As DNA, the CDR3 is TGTGCCAGCAGCAATGAGGGACAGGGCATATATCAGCCCCAGCATTTT.

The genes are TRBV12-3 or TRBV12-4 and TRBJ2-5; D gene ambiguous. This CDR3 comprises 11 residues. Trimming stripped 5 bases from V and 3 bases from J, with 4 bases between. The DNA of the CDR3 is TGTGCCAGCAGTCATAAAGAGACCCAGTACTTC. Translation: CASSHKETQYF.

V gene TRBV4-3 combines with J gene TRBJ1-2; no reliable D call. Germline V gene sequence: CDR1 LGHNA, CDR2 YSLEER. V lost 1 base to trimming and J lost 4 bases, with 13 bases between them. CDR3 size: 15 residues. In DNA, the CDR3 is TGCGCCAGCAGCCAAGTTTTGGACGCGACCTATGGCTACACCTTC. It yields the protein CASSQVLDATYGYTF.

The DNA for the CDR3 is TGTGCCAGCAGTGATCTGCGGGATCCTGAAGCTTTCTTT. Translated: CASSDLRDPEAFF. V and J are TRBV2 and TRBJ1-1; D gene uncertain. This CDR3 region has 13 residues. V gave up 3 bases and J gave up 6 bases, with 11 bases separating them. The germline V gene encodes CDR1 SNHLY and CDR2 FYNNEI.

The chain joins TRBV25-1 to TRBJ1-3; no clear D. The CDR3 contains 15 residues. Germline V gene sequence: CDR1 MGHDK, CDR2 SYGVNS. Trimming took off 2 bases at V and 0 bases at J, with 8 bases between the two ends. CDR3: CASSEGSDSGNTIYF. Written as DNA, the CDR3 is TGTGCCAGCAGTGAAGGGTCAGACTCTGGAAACACCATATATTTT.

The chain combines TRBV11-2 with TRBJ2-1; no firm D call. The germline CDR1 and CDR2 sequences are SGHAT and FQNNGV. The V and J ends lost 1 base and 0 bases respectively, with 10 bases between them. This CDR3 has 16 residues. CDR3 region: CASSLVSGFSYNEQFF. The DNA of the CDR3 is TGTGCCAGCAGCTTAGTCAGTGGGTTCTCCTACAATGAGCAGTTCTTC.